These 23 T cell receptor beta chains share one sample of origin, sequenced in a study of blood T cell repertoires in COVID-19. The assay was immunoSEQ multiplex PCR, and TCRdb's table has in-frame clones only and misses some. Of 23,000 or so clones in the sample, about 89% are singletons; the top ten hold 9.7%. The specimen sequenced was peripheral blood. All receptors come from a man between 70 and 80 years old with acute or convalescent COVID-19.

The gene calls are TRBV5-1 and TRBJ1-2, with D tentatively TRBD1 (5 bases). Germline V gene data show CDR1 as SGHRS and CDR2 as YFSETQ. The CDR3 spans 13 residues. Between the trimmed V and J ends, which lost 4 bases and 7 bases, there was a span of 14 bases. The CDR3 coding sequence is TGCGCCAGCAGCGCGGACACCGGTCGTGGCTACACCTTC. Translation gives CASSADTGRGYTF.

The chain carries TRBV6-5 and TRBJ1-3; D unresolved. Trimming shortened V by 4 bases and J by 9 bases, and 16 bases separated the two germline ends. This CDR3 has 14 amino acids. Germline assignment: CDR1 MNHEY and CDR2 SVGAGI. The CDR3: CASSSLGREGTIYF. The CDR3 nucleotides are TGTGCCAGCAGTTCCCTAGGGCGGGAAGGCACCATATATTTT.

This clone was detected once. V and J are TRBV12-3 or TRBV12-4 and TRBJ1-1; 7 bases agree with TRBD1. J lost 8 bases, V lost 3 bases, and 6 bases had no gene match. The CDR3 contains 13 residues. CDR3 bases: TGTGCCAGCAGTTTGAGGCCGGGACAGGAAGCTTTCTTT. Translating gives CASSLRPGQEAFF.

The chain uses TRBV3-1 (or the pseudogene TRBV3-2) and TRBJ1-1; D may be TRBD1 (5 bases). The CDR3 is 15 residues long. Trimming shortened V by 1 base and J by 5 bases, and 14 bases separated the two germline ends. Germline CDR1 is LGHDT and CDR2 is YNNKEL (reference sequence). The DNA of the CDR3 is TGTGCCAGCAGCCAAGGGGGACGAGGGAGGACTGAAGCTTTCTTT. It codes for CASSQGGRGRTEAFF.

Written as DNA, the CDR3 is TGCAGCGTTGAAGTCCCGGGACAGGACTATGGCTACACCTTC. This encodes CSVEVPGQDYGYTF. The chain couples TRBV29-1 to TRBJ1-2; TRBD1 matches at 8 bases. J lost 3 bases, V lost 1 base, and 4 bases had no gene match. This CDR3 region has 14 residues. Germline V CDR1 and CDR2: SQVTM, ANQGSEA. Filled out from reference TRBV29-1 and TRBJ1-2, the complete variable domain reads SAVISQKPSRDICQRGTSLTIQCQVDSQVTMMFWYRQQPGQSLTLIATANQGSEATYESGFVIDKFPISRPNLTFSTLTVSNMSPEDSSIYLCSVEVPGQDYGYTFGSGTRLTVV.

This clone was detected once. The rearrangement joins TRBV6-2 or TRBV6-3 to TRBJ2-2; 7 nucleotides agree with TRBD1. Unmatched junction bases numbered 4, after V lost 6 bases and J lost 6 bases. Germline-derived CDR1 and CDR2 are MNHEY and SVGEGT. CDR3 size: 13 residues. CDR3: CASSPQGSGELFF. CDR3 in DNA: TGTGCCAGCAGCCCACAGGGGTCCGGGGAGCTGTTTTTT.

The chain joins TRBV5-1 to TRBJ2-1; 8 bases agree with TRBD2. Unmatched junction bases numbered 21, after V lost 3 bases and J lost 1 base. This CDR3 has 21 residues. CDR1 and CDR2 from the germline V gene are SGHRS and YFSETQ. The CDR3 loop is CASSSRSGGLGGGISYNEQFF. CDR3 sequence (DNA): TGCGCCAGCAGCTCCAGGAGCGGGGGACTCGGGGGTGGTATATCCTACAATGAGCAGTTCTTC.

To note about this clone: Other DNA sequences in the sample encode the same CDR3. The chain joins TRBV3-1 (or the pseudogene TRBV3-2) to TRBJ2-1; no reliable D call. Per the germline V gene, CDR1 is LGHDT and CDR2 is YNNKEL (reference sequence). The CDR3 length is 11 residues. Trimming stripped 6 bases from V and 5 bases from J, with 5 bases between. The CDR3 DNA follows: TGTGCCAGCAGACGGGACAATGAGCAGTTCTTC. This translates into CASRRDNEQFF.

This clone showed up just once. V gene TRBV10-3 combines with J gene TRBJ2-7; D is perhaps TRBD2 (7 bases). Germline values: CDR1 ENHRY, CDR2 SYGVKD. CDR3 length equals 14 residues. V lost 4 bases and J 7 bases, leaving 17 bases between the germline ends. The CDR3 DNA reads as TGTGCCATCAGTGGGGGGGGCACCCGGGCGGAGCAGTACTTC. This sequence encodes CAISGGGTRAEQYF.

CDR3 DNA: TGTGCCAGCAGCTTAGTCGAGGGCACTGAAGCTTTCTTT. This sequence encodes CASSLVEGTEAFF. This chain links TRBV7-9 with TRBJ1-1; no firm D call. Trimming pared 1 base from V and 4 bases from J, leaving 7 bases between. Germline V gene lookup returns CDR1 SEHNR and CDR2 FQNEAQ (reference sequence). The CDR3 totals 13 residues.

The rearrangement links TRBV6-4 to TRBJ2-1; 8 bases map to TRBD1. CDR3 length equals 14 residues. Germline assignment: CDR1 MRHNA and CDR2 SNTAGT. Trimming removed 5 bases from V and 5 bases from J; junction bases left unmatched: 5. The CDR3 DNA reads TGTGCCAGCAGTCAGGGGACAGGTCACAATGAGCAGTTCTTC. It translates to CASSQGTGHNEQFF.

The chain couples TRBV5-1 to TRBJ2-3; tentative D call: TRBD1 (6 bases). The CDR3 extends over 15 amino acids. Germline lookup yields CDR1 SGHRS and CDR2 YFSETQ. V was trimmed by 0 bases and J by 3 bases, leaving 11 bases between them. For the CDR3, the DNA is TGCGCCAGCAGCTTGGGGACCCAGGGGACAGATACGCAGTATTTT. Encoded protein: CASSLGTQGTDTQYF.

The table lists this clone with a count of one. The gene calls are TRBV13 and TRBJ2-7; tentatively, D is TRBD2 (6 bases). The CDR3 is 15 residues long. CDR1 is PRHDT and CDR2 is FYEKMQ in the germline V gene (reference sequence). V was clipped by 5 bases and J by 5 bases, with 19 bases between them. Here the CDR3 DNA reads TGTGCCAGCAGCCCCCGCGCCGGGGGTCTAAACGAGCAGTACTTC. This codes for CASSPRAGGLNEQYF. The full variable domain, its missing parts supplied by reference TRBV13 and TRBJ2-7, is AAGVIQSPRHLIKEKRETATLKCYPIPRHDTVYWYQQGPGQDPQFLISFYEKMQSDKGSIPDRFSAQQFSDYHSELNMSSLELGDSALYFCASSPRAGGLNEQYFGPGTRLTVT.

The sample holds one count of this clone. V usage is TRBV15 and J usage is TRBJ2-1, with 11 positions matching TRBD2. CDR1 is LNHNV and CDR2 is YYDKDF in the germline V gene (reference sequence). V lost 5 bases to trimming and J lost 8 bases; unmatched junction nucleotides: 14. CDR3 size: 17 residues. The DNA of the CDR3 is TGTGCCACCAGCGCTCTGCGCACTAGCGGGGGTATCGATGAGCAGTTCTTC. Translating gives CATSALRTSGGIDEQFF. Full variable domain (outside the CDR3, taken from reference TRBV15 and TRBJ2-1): DAMVIQNPRYQVTQFGKPVTLSCSQTLNHNVMYWYQQKSSQAPKLLFHYYDKDFNNEADTPDNFQSRRPNTSFCFLDIRSPGLGDTAMYLCATSALRTSGGIDEQFFGPGTRLTVL.

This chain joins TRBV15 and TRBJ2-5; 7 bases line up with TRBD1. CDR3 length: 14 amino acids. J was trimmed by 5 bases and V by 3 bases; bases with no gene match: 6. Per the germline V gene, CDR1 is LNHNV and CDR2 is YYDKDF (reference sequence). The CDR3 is CATSSRQGWETQYF. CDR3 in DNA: TGTGCCACCAGCAGCCGACAGGGTTGGGAGACCCAGTACTTC.

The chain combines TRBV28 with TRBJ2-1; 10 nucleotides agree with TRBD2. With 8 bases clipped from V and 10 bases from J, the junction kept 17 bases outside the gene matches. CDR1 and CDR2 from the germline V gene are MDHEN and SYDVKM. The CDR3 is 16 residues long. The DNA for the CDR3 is TGTGCCAGCCTCAACAAAGCGGGGGGGCCCGGAGGGGAGCAGTTCTTC. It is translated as CASLNKAGGPGGEQFF.

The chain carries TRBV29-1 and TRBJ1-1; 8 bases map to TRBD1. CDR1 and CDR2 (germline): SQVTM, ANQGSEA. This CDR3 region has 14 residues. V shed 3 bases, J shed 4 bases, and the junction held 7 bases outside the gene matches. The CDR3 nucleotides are TGCAGCGTTGACCCCCAGGGGGCCGGCACTGAAGCTTTCTTT. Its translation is CSVDPQGAGTEAFF.

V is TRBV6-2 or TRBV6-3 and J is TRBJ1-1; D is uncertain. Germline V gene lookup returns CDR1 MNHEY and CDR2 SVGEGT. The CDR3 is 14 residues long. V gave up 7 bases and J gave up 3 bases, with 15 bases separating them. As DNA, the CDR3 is TGTGCCAGCATCTACTCCGGTAGTTACACTGAAGCTTTCTTT. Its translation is CASIYSGSYTEAFF.

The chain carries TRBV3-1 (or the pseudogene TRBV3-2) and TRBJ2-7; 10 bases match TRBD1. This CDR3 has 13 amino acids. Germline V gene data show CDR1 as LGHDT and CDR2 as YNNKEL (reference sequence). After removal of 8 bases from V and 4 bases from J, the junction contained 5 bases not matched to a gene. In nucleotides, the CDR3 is TGTGCCAGCCGCGACAGGGGGCAATACGAGCAGTACTTC. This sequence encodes CASRDRGQYEQYF.

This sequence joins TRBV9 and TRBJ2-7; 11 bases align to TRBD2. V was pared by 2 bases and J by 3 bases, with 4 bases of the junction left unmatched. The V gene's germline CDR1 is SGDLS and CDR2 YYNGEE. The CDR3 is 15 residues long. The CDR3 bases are TGTGCCAGCAGCGTTCGACTAGCGGGGATCTACGAGCAGTACTTC. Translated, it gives CASSVRLAGIYEQYF.

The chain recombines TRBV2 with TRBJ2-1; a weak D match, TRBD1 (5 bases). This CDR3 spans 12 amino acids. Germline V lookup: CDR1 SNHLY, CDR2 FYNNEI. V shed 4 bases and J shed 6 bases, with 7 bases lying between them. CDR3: CASSGQGNEQFF. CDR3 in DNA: TGTGCCAGCAGTGGTCAGGGCAATGAGCAGTTCTTC.

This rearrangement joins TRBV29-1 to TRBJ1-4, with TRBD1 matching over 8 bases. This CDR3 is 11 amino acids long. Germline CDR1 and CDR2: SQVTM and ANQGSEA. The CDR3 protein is CSGQGGEKLFF. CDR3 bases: TGCAGTGGACAGGGAGGTGAAAAACTGTTTTTT. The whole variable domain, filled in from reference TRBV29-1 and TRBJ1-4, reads SAVISQKPSRDICQRGTSLTIQCQVDSQVTMMFWYRQQPGQSLTLIATANQGSEATYESGFVIDKFPISRPNLTFSTLTVSNMSPEDSSIYLCSGQGGEKLFFGSGTQLSVL.

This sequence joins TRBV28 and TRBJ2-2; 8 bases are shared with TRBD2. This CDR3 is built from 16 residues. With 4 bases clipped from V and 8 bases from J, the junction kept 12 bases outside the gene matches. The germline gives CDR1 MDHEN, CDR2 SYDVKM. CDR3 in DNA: TGTGCCAGCAGTTCCGGGGGGGACTTGTCATCTGGGGAGCTGTTTTTT. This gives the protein CASSSGGDLSSGELFF.